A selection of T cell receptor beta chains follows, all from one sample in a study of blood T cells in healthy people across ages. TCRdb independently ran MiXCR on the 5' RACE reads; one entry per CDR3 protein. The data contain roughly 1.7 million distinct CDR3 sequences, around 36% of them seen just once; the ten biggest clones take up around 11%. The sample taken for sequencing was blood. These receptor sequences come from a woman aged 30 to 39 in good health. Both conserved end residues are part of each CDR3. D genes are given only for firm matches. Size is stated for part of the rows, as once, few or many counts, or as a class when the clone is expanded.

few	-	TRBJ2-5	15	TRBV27	TGTGCCAGCAGTTTATGGGGGCAGGGCCAAGAGACCCAGTACTTC	CASSLWGQGQETQYF
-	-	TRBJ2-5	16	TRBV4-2	TGTGCCAGCAGCAGCGGAGCGGACTCTTCGCAAGAGACCCAGTACTTC	CASSSGADSSQETQYF
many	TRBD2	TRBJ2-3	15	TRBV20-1	TGCAGTGCTAGAGGGGGGGGAGTCCGCACAGATACGCAGTATTTT	CSARGGGVRTDTQYF
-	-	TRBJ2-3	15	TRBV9	TGTGCCAGCAGCGTAGCTTCGGGGAGCACAGATACGCAGTATTTT	CASSVASGSTDTQYF
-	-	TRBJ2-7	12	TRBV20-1	TGCAGTGCTGCCAAGGGGGAAGACGAGCAGTACTTC	CSAAKGEDEQYF
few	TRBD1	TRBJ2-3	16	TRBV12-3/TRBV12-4	TGTGCCAGCAGTTTCGAGCCGGGACAGAGCACAGATGCGCAGTATTTT	CASSFEPGQSTDAQYF
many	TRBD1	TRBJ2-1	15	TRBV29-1	TGCAGCGTCAGAAAAGGGGGACAGGGATACAATGAGCAGTTCTTC	CSVRKGGQGYNEQFF
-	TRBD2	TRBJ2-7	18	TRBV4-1	TGCGCCAGCAGCCAGGGGTTAGCGGGAGAGGCGGACTCCTACGAGCAGTACTTC	CASSQGLAGEADSYEQYF
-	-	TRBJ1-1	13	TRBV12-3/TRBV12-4	TGTGCCAGCAGAGGATACGAGGACACTGAAGCTTTCTTT	CASRGYEDTEAFF
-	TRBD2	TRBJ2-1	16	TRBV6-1	TGTGCCAGCAGTGGATCTATAGCGGGGGGAAACAATGAGCAGTTCTTC	CASSGSIAGGNNEQFF